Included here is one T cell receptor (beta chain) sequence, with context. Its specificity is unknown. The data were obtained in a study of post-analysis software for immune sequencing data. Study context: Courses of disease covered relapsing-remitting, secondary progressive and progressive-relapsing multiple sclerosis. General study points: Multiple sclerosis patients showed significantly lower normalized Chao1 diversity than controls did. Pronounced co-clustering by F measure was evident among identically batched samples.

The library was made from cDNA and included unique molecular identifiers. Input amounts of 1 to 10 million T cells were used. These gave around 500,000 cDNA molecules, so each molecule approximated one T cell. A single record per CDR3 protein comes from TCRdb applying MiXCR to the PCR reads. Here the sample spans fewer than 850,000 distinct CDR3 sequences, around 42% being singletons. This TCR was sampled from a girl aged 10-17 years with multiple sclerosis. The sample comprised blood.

CDR3 nucleotide sequence: TGTGCCAGCAGCGACGGGACAGGGCAAGGCTACACCTTC. Translating gives CASSDGTGQGYTF. The V and J genes are TRBV7-9 and TRBJ1-2; 9 bases are a match to TRBD1. V gave up 5 bases and J gave up 8 bases; unmatched junction bases: 6. Germline CDR1 SEHNR, CDR2 FQNEAQ (reference sequence). This CDR3 contains 13 residues.